This paragraph covers one TCR beta chain sequence. Its antigen is not known. This record belongs to a study of molecular identifiers for immune sequencing clone quantification. TCRdb analysed the PCR reads with MiXCR anew, one entry per CDR3 protein. The data contain about 640,000 distinct CDR3 sequences, just under 20% of them seen just once; the ten biggest clones take up around 0.9%. Naive CD8 T cells, phenotype CD8+CD4-CCR7+CD45RA+, were sorted. Germline V gives CDR1 SGHAT, CDR2 FQNNGV. The V gene end was trimmed by 6 bases and the J gene end by 8 bases; junction bases not matched to a gene: 18. The CDR3 is 17 residues long. Whole-study results and caveats: Clones that exceeded 20 RNA copies held over 97% of effector molecules, yet under 1% in naive cells. Underestimation of highly expanded clone sizes could arise where identical TCR molecules share a barcode.

The chain employs TRBV11-2 and TRBJ2-1; 8 bases map to TRBD2. Sequences were obtained from naive CD8+ T cells from blood, with Jurkat cell RNA spiked in. This sample's subset: FACS-sorted CD8+CD4-CCR7+CD45RA+ naive T cells. The TCR sequence derives from a human donor in good health. Some libraries in this study had Jurkat cell RNA spiked in. For the CDR3, the DNA is TGTGCCAGCAGTCTCTTCCCGGGACTAGGCCCAGTATATGAGCAGTTCTTC. This encodes CASSLFPGLGPVYEQFF.